The 9 T cell receptor beta chains presented below share a single source sample, sequenced in a study of T cell repertoires in cytomegalovirus infection (dated by TCRdb to the late 2010s). These reads were obtained on an Illumina HiSeq 1500. The public reads were quality trimmed at Q25 with fastp and then assembled into clones with MiXCR by TCRdb, keeping productive beta chains. Each CDR3 protein gets just one entry, which takes the most common genes and DNA from the rows behind it. The sample has around 130,000 distinct CDR3 sequences on record, roughly 9% of them singletons. In total, the top ten clones hold around 10% of the sample. Sequencing used PBMCs. The source of these receptors is a human donor in good health (CMV status not recorded). Some clones in this sample may be carry-over from other donors' samples.

The chain is built from TRBV6-6 and TRBJ2-7; 9 nucleotides agree with TRBD1. The junction had 13 bases not matched to a gene; V was cut back by 5 bases and J by 5 bases. This CDR3 has 16 residues. CDR1 MNHNY and CDR2 SVGAGI come from the germline V gene (reference sequence). The CDR3 is CASSTDYRGRFNEQYF. For the CDR3, the DNA is TGTGCCAGCAGTACCGACTACAGGGGGCGATTTAACGAGCAGTACTTC.

Ten or more counts support this clonotype. V and J are TRBV29-1 and TRBJ2-1; 9 bases fit TRBD2. Germline loops: CDR1 SQVTM, CDR2 ANQGSEA. This CDR3 region has 17 residues. V was clipped by 1 base and J by 7 bases; unmatched bases: 14. In nucleotides, the CDR3 is TGCAGCGTTGAAGGTCTAGAGTCGCGGGGGGGCGGGAATGAGCAGTTCTTC. It specifies CSVEGLESRGGGNEQFF.

This clonotype occurred many times. The chain uses TRBV12-3 or TRBV12-4 and TRBJ1-5; D remains ambiguous. V lost 6 bases, J lost 6 bases, and 12 bases lay in between. The CDR3 totals 13 residues. Here the CDR3 reads CASSQGWVQPQHF. For the CDR3, the DNA is TGTGCCAGCAGCCAAGGGTGGGTTCAGCCCCAGCATTTT.

This clonotype was found many times. This chain connects TRBV5-1 to TRBJ2-3, with TRBD1 matching 9 bases. This CDR3 region has 15 residues. V lost 2 bases and J lost 3; bases outside the gene matches: 4. CDR1 and CDR2 from the germline V gene are SGHRS and YFSETQ. DNA of the CDR3: TGCGCCAGCAGCTTTTACAGGGGGCAGACAGATACGCAGTATTTT. Amino acids: CASSFYRGQTDTQYF.

This clonotype was found once. V gene TRBV20-1 combines with J gene TRBJ2-3; TRBD2 matches 7 bases. Germline V gene lookup returns CDR1 DFQATT and CDR2 SNEGSKA (reference sequence). Unmatched junction bases numbered 6, after V lost 1 base and J lost 2 bases. The length of the CDR3 is 15 residues. The CDR3 bases are TGCAGTGCTAGAGCCCCAGCGGGGTTCACAGATACGCAGTATTTT. It is translated as CSARAPAGFTDTQYF.

This clonotype was observed many times. The chain links TRBV5-5 to TRBJ2-3, with D perhaps assigned TRBD1 or TRBD2 (6 bases each). The CDR3 totals 14 residues. Germline loops: CDR1 SGHKS, CDR2 YYEKEE (reference sequence). V lost 9 bases, J lost 1 base, and 15 bases lay in between. The CDR3 coding sequence is TGTGCCACCGGGGGCCCGGGGGGCACAGATACGCAGTATTTT. It yields the protein CATGGPGGTDTQYF.

This clonotype has a handful of counts. The genes are TRBV25-1 and TRBJ1-3; 7 bases map to TRBD1. The V gene end was trimmed by 6 bases and the J gene end by 5 bases; junction bases not matched to a gene: 10. Germline values: CDR1 MGHDK, CDR2 SYGVNS. The CDR3 covers 15 residues. CDR3 loop: CASSPQGVARNTIYF. The CDR3 DNA sequence: TGTGCCAGCAGCCCCCAGGGGGTCGCCAGAAACACCATATATTTT.

The chain employs TRBV6-1 and TRBJ1-5; 8 bases map to TRBD1. CDR1 MNHNS and CDR2 SASEGT come from the germline V gene. The trim removed 6 bases at V and 4 bases at J, leaving 5 bases unmatched. CDR3 length: 14 amino acids. CDR3 in amino acids: CASSYRTGNQPQHF. CDR3 bases: TGTGCCAGCAGCTACCGGACAGGGAATCAGCCCCAGCATTTT.

This clonotype was seen ten or more times. The chain carries TRBV28 and TRBJ2-7, with 7 bases fitting TRBD1. The V gene end was trimmed by 5 bases and the J gene end by 1 base; junction bases not matched to a gene: 8. This CDR3 contains 15 residues. CDR1 and CDR2 from the germline V gene are MDHEN and SYDVKM. CDR3 amino acids: CASSAYRGPSYEQYF. DNA for the CDR3: TGTGCCAGCAGTGCTTACAGGGGCCCATCCTACGAGCAGTACTTC.